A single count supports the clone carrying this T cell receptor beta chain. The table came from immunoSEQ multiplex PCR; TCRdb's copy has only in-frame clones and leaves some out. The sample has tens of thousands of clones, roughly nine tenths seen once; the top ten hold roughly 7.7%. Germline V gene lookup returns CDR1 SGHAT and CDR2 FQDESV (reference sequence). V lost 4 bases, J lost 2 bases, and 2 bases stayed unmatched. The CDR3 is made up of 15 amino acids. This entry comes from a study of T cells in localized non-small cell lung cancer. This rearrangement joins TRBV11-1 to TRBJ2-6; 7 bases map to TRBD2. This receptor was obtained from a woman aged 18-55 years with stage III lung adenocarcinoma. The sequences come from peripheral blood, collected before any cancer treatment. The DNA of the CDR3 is TGTGCCAGCAGCTCGCGGGGGACTGGGGCCAACGTCCTGACTTTC. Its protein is CASSSRGTGANVLTF.